This T cell receptor beta chain was found in a study of cytomegalovirus exposure and HLA in healthy donors. This CDR3 is 17 amino acids long. Germline values: CDR1 SGHNT, CDR2 YYREEE (reference sequence). The V gene lost 0 bases and the J gene lost 0 bases, with 13 bases spanning the gap. Regarding this clone: The antigen is undetermined.

Study-level points and caveats: In a later analysis, CMV-associated beta chains were mostly HLA-associated, it appeared.

Primers for the PCR totalled 60 Vbeta and 13 Jbeta. Measured with immunoSEQ multiplex PCR; TCRdb has only the in-frame clones, and not every one. This sample has around 140,000 clones, with 75% to 90% found just once. This chain connects TRBV5-4 to TRBJ2-4; a possible D gene is TRBD2 (6 bases). The sequence derives from a man aged 40-49 years in good health and CMV-seronegative. Specimen: PBMCs. CDR3: CASSLAGGGLAKNIQYF. DNA for the CDR3: TGTGCCAGCAGCTTGGCCGGTGGGGGACTAGCCAAAAACATTCAGTACTTC.